These 25 T cell receptor beta chains originate from one sample sequenced in a study of cytomegalovirus exposure and HLA in healthy donors. Amplification used 60 Vbeta primers and 13 Jbeta primers. This table comes from immunoSEQ multiplex PCR, and its TCRdb copy is limited to in-frame clones, with some not included. The profile shows approximately 100,000 clones, under 85% of them singletons. Sample: PBMCs. Receptor source: a man younger than 30 in good health and CMV-seropositive.

A few counts support this clone. V usage is TRBV28 and J usage is TRBJ1-1; D may be TRBD1 (5 bases). The germline V and J ends were trimmed by 5 bases and 0 bases, with 28 bases remaining between them. Germline V gene data show CDR1 as MDHEN and CDR2 as SYDVKM. CDR3 length: 20 residues. The CDR3 loop is CASSTLLGIRGVLLNTEAFF. The CDR3 nucleotides read TGTGCCAGCAGTACCCTTTTGGGGATTCGGGGGGTACTATTGAACACTGAAGCTTTCTTT.

The gene calls are TRBV11-2 and TRBJ2-5; a weak D match, TRBD1 (6 bases). V lost 3 bases to trimming and J lost 3 bases, with 11 bases between them. CDR3 length: 14 residues. Germline CDR1 and CDR2: SGHAT and FQNNGV. CDR3 loop: CASSFGQSKETQYF. The CDR3 DNA sequence: TGTGCCAGCAGCTTCGGACAGAGTAAAGAGACCCAGTACTTC.

The chain employs TRBV5-5 and TRBJ1-5; D not certain. The CDR3 runs 16 residues. From germline, CDR1 is SGHKS and CDR2 YYEKEE (reference sequence). V lost 4 bases and J 4 bases, leaving 18 bases between the germline ends. CDR3 sequence reads: CASSPTYSGSNQPQHF. The CDR3 DNA sequence: TGTGCCAGCAGCCCAACCTATTCTGGTAGTAATCAGCCCCAGCATTTT.

The chain uses TRBV11-2 and TRBJ2-7, with D perhaps TRBD1 (6 bases). V lost 1 base and J lost 5, with 9 bases in between. Germline CDR1 SGHAT, CDR2 FQNNGV. The CDR3 sequence is 13 residues long. The CDR3 DNA follows: TGTGCCAGCAGCTTAGGTGGGGGCGACGAGCAGTACTTC. Translated: CASSLGGGDEQYF.

The chain combines TRBV19 with TRBJ2-5; possibly TRBD2 for D (6 bases). CDR1 and CDR2 (germline): LNHDA, SQIVND (reference sequence). Trimming shortened V by 6 bases and J by 1 base, and 18 bases separated the two germline ends. The CDR3 has 16 residues. The CDR3 region has the DNA TGTGCCAGTAGCAAAACCACCCCCGGGGGCCAAGAGACCCAGTACTTC. It specifies CASSKTTPGGQETQYF. Together with reference TRBV19 and TRBJ2-5, the CDR3 gives the full variable domain: DGGITQSPKYLFRKEGQNVTLSCEQNLNHDAMYWYRQDPGQGLRLIYYSQIVNDFQKGDIAEGYSVSREKKESFPLTVTSAQKNPTAFYLCASSKTTPGGQETQYFGPGTRLLVL.

The chain has TRBV6-5 and TRBJ1-2; TRBD1 matches at 7 bases. V lost 4 bases and J lost 3; bases outside the gene matches: 8. Germline lookup yields CDR1 MNHEY and CDR2 SVGAGI. The CDR3 runs to 15 residues. The CDR3 DNA follows: TGTGCCAGCAGTTCCATACAGGGGTTCGACTATGGCTACACCTTC. It translates to CASSSIQGFDYGYTF.

CDR3 protein: CATSTEQGAGEAFF. The CDR3 DNA follows: TGTGCCACCAGCACCGAACAGGGGGCGGGCGAAGCTTTCTTT. The gene calls are TRBV15 and TRBJ1-1; 9 bases map to TRBD1. CDR3 length equals 14 residues. J gave up 8 bases and V 4 bases, and 8 bases lay outside the gene matches. Germline V gives CDR1 LNHNV, CDR2 YYDKDF (reference sequence).

V and J are TRBV4-2 and TRBJ2-2; 8 positions agree with TRBD2. The germline V gene has CDR1 LGHNA and CDR2 YNFKEQ. V gave up 4 bases and J gave up 6 bases; unmatched junction bases: 1. The CDR3 extends over 13 amino acids. The CDR3, as DNA: TGTGCCAGCAGCCGCGGGGGGTCCGGGGAGCTGTTTTTT. Translation: CASSRGGSGELFF.

This clone was seen a few times. The chain links TRBV9 to TRBJ2-7, with 10 bases aligning to TRBD2. CDR3 length: 16 amino acids. Germline V gives CDR1 SGDLS, CDR2 YYNGEE. V gave up 0 bases and J gave up 4 bases; unmatched junction bases: 7. DNA for the CDR3: TGTGCCAGCAGCGTAGAGGATAGCGGGGGGACTTACGAGCAGTACTTC. Translating gives CASSVEDSGGTYEQYF.

This clone was recorded only once. The chain employs TRBV28 and TRBJ2-7; TRBD2 aligns across 7 bases. The length of the CDR3 is 15 residues. V dropped 3 bases and J dropped 0; count of bases not matched to a gene: 5. Germline lookup yields CDR1 MDHEN and CDR2 SYDVKM. The CDR3 protein is CASSLERGPSYEQYF. The DNA for the CDR3 is TGTGCCAGCAGTTTGGAGCGGGGACCCTCCTACGAGCAGTACTTC.

The chain joins TRBV18 to TRBJ1-1, with TRBD1 identical over 7 bases. The CDR3 sequence is 11 residues long. CDR1 is KGHSH, CDR2 LQKENI, per germline. With 3 bases clipped from V and 8 bases from J, the junction kept 0 bases outside the gene matches. The CDR3 reads CASSPDREAFF. CDR3 DNA: TGTGCCAGCTCACCGGACAGGGAAGCTTTCTTT.

This clone has just a few counts. This CDR3 reads CASSLTRDRAGAEAFF. DNA for the CDR3: TGTGCCAGCAGCTTGACTAGGGACAGGGCGGGAGCTGAAGCTTTCTTT. This chain uses TRBV5-4 with TRBJ1-1, with 9 bases aligning to TRBD1. Germline CDR1 is SGHNT and CDR2 is YYREEE (reference sequence). V lost 1 base and J lost 6; bases outside the gene matches: 10. The CDR3 has 16 amino acids.

The rearrangement uses TRBV19 and TRBJ2-5; 7 bases are shared with TRBD2. Trimming took 5 bases from V and 2 from J; bases not matched to a gene: 14. This CDR3 is built from 17 residues. Germline V gene lookup returns CDR1 LNHDA and CDR2 SQIVND (reference sequence). The CDR3 protein is CASSGENRGSGQETQYF. The CDR3 DNA follows: TGTGCCAGTAGTGGAGAGAACCGGGGTAGCGGGCAAGAGACCCAGTACTTC.

This clone occurred a few times. V is TRBV7-9 and J is TRBJ1-2, with D uncertain. The V gene lost 6 bases and the J gene lost 0 bases, with 14 bases spanning the gap. The CDR3 is 15 amino acids. Germline values: CDR1 SEHNR, CDR2 FQNEAQ (reference sequence). In DNA form, the CDR3 reads TGTGCCAGCAGTTCTATGGGCCCAACTAACTATGGCTACACCTTC. Protein sequence: CASSSMGPTNYGYTF.

This chain links TRBV5-6 with TRBJ2-1, with 9 positions matching TRBD2. The V gene end was trimmed by 2 bases and the J gene end by 8 bases; junction bases not matched to a gene: 17. The CDR3 length is 18 residues. CDR1 and CDR2 from the germline V gene are SGHDT and YYEEEE. CDR3 sequence (DNA): TGTGCCAGCAGCTTACTCTCGGCTAGCGGGGTCGGGCGCGATGAGCAGTTCTTC. It codes for CASSLLSASGVGRDEQFF. Filled out from reference TRBV5-6 and TRBJ2-1, the complete variable domain reads DAGVTQSPTHLIKTRGQQVTLRCSPKSGHDTVSWYQQALGQGPQFIFQYYEEEERQRGNFPDRFSGHQFPNYSSELNVNALLLGDSALYLCASSLLSASGVGRDEQFFGPGTRLTVL.

J is TRBJ1-2 and V is TRBV27; the D gene is possibly TRBD1 (5 bases). Germline CDR1 reads MNHEY; CDR2 reads SMNVEV (reference sequence). The CDR3 is 13 residues long. V lost 5 bases, J lost 3 bases, and 10 bases lay in between. The CDR3 nucleotides read TGTGCCAGCAGTCCAGACAGCTACTATGGCTACACCTTC. It encodes CASSPDSYYGYTF.

This rearrangement joins TRBV10-2 to TRBJ2-7; D remains ambiguous. The CDR3 contains 16 residues. Trimming shortened V by 2 bases and J by 2 bases, and 16 bases separated the two germline ends. The germline V gene has CDR1 WSHSY and CDR2 SAAADI. The CDR3 region has the DNA TGCGCCAGCAGTGAGCCTGTGACACCGTCGACCTACGAGCAGTACTTC. Encoded protein: CASSEPVTPSTYEQYF.

The chain combines TRBV30 with TRBJ2-1; 9 bases agree with TRBD2. Germline loops: CDR1 GTSNPN, CDR2 SVGIG (reference sequence). V lost 0 bases to trimming and J lost 10 bases; unmatched junction nucleotides: 10. The CDR3 totals 15 residues. The CDR3 reads CAWSVDLAGTGEQFF. CDR3 in DNA: TGTGCCTGGAGTGTAGACCTAGCGGGGACCGGAGAGCAGTTCTTC.

The table lists this clone with a few counts. The J gene is TRBJ1-1, the V gene TRBV7-9; 7 positions match TRBD1. This CDR3 has 15 amino acids. Trimming at V came to 3 bases and at J to 1 base, leaving 5 bases not matched to a gene. The V gene's germline CDR1 is SEHNR and CDR2 FQNEAQ (reference sequence). The CDR3: CASSFMGQKNTEAFF. CDR3 DNA sequence: TGTGCCAGCAGCTTTATGGGACAGAAGAACACTGAAGCTTTCTTT.

The chain couples TRBV9 to TRBJ1-6; 7 positions agree with TRBD1. Germline CDR1 reads SGDLS; CDR2 reads YYNGEE. With 3 bases clipped from V and 10 bases from J, the junction kept 7 bases outside the gene matches. There are 14 residues in the CDR3. This chain's CDR3 is CASSATGVGSPLHF. Here the CDR3 DNA reads TGTGCCAGCAGCGCTACAGGGGTAGGCTCACCCCTCCACTTT.

The chain is built from TRBV5-8 and TRBJ1-5; D is unclear. Trimming removed 2 bases from V and 1 base from J, with 16 bases in between. Looked up from germline, CDR1 is SGHTS and CDR2 is YDEGEE. The CDR3 loop spans 17 amino acids. CDR3 bases: TGTGCCAGCAGCTTTGCCCCCCAGGTACAAAGCAATCAGCCCCAGCATTTT. Translated: CASSFAPQVQSNQPQHF.

In this sample, this clone turned up once. The chain joins TRBV5-1 to TRBJ1-3, with 7 bases aligning to TRBD1. V lost 5 bases, J lost 4 bases, and 6 bases stayed unmatched. From germline, CDR1 is SGHRS and CDR2 YFSETQ. This CDR3 is 14 amino acids long. The CDR3 DNA is TGCGCCAGCAGACTGACAGGGTACGGAAACACCATATATTTT. Translating gives CASRLTGYGNTIYF. Variable domain in full (rest from reference TRBV5-1 and TRBJ1-3): KAGVTQTPRYLIKTRGQQVTLSCSPISGHRSVSWYQQTPGQGLQFLFEYFSETQRNKGNFPGRFSGRQFSNSRSEMNVSTLELGDSALYLCASRLTGYGNTIYFGEGSWLTVV.

The V gene is TRBV10-3, the J gene TRBJ1-1; D not certain. The CDR3 loop spans 14 amino acids. The V end lost 2 bases, the J end lost 1 base, and 8 bases lay between the germline ends. Germline CDR1 reads ENHRY; CDR2 reads SYGVKD. The CDR3 is CAISETRQNTEAFF. DNA of the CDR3: TGTGCCATCAGTGAGACCAGACAGAACACTGAAGCTTTCTTT.

This clone was found a few times. This likely traces to a read error, being one base from a far larger clone. This CDR3 is CASSGWDRDHSPLHF. The CDR3 coding sequence is TGTGCCAGCAGTGGATGGGACAGGGATCATTCACCCCTCCACTTT. The J gene is TRBJ1-6, the V gene TRBV27, with 9 bases matching TRBD1. CDR1 MNHEY and CDR2 SMNVEV come from the germline V gene (reference sequence). Germline trimming cut 5 bases from V and 8 bases from J; bases unmatched to any gene: 7. CDR3 size: 15 residues.

V is TRBV11-2 and J is TRBJ2-7; the D gene is possibly TRBD1 (6 bases). The germline V gene has CDR1 SGHAT and CDR2 FQNNGV. V gave up 5 bases and J gave up 1 base, with 12 bases separating them. The CDR3 is made up of 14 amino acids. The CDR3 loop reads CASSPSDRSYEQYF. The CDR3 region has the DNA TGTGCCAGCAGCCCCTCTGACAGGTCCTACGAGCAGTACTTC.